The 21 T cell receptor beta chains below come from one sample, sequenced in a study of ipilimumab plus nivolumab after autologous stem cell transplantation. Measured with immunoSEQ multiplex PCR; TCRdb has only the in-frame clones, and not every one. The sample has some 22,000 clones; more than 60% are singletons. The source material was PBMCs, sampled in a trial of ipilimumab plus nivolumab as post-transplant consolidation. The source of these receptors is a male donor with diffuse large B-cell lymphoma.

The V and J genes are TRBV7-2 and TRBJ1-5; 9 positions match TRBD1. Per the germline V gene, CDR1 is SGHTA and CDR2 is FQGNSA. J gave up 4 bases and V 5 bases, and 9 bases lay outside the gene matches. This CDR3 is 16 amino acids long. The CDR3 sequence is CASSLQGAAGNQPQHF. CDR3 DNA sequence: TGTGCCAGCAGCCTACAGGGGGCGGCTGGGAATCAGCCCCAGCATTTT.

The V gene is TRBV6-5, the J gene TRBJ1-1, with D hard to call. This CDR3 has 11 amino acids. The ends were cut back, 7 bases at V and 1 base at J, with 4 bases in the middle. The germline V gene encodes CDR1 MNHEY and CDR2 SVGAGI. The chain's CDR3 is CASKANTEAFF. DNA for the CDR3: TGTGCCAGCAAGGCGAACACTGAAGCTTTCTTT.

The V and J genes are TRBV5-1 and TRBJ1-1; the match to TRBD1 covers 9 bases. CDR3 length equals 15 residues. Germline V CDR1 and CDR2: SGHRS, YFSETQ. Trimming at V came to 0 bases and at J to 6 bases, leaving 6 bases not matched to a gene. The CDR3 region is CASSLGQGGYAEAFF. The DNA of the CDR3 is TGCGCCAGCAGCTTGGGACAGGGGGGATACGCTGAAGCTTTCTTT.

The gene calls are TRBV10-3 and TRBJ2-7, with TRBD1 as a possible D gene (6 bases). The germline gives CDR1 ENHRY, CDR2 SYGVKD. This CDR3 is built from 15 residues. V dropped 4 bases and J dropped 6 bases, with 19 bases sitting between them. CDR3: CAISAGDKRLGEQYF. Here the CDR3 DNA reads TGTGCCATCAGTGCAGGGGATAAAAGGCTAGGCGAGCAGTACTTC.

The V and J genes are TRBV30 and TRBJ2-7; TRBD2 might be the D (5 bases). Germline V gives CDR1 GTSNPN, CDR2 SVGIG (reference sequence). The V end lost 0 bases, the J end lost 5 bases, and 11 bases lay between the germline ends. This CDR3 has 13 residues. The CDR3 DNA sequence: TGTGCCTGGAGTGTTTATGTGCGGGACGAGCAGTACTTC. This translates into CAWSVYVRDEQYF. The full variable domain, with the rest looked up from reference TRBV30 and TRBJ2-7, is SQTIHQWPATLVQPVGSPLSLECTVEGTSNPNLYWYRQAAGRGLQLLFYSVGIGQISSEVPQNLSASRPQDRQFILSSKKLLLSDSGFYLCAWSVYVRDEQYFGPGTRLTVT.

The chain combines TRBV7-9 with TRBJ1-2, with a tentative D call TRBD1 (6 bases). The CDR3 extends over 15 amino acids. Germline V gene data show CDR1 as SEHNR and CDR2 as FQNEAQ (reference sequence). The ends were cut back, 2 bases at V and 8 bases at J, with 18 bases in the middle. As DNA, the CDR3 is TGTGCCAGCAGCTTAAATTCAGGGGCCCCGATAGGCTACACCTTC. Translation: CASSLNSGAPIGYTF.

In this sample, this clone turned up a few times. The V and J genes are TRBV11-2 and TRBJ2-2, with TRBD2 identical over 7 bases. V dropped 3 bases and J dropped 1; count of bases not matched to a gene: 5. Germline CDR1 and CDR2: SGHAT and FQNNGV. The CDR3 runs to 16 residues. CDR3 sequence: CASSLFASGNTGELFF. The CDR3 coding sequence is TGTGCCAGCAGCTTGTTTGCTAGCGGGAACACCGGGGAGCTGTTTTTT.

In DNA, the CDR3 is TGTGCCAGCAGCTTAGACGGGGTTTTGAAAGCTGAAGCTTTCTTT. Translating it yields CASSLDGVLKAEAFF. The chain employs TRBV7-9 and TRBJ1-1; D not resolved. CDR3 length: 15 residues. The ends were cut back, 1 base at V and 6 bases at J, with 15 bases in the middle. Germline CDR1 reads SEHNR; CDR2 reads FQNEAQ (reference sequence).

This chain's CDR3 is CASSTGQAPNEKLFF. The DNA for the CDR3 is TGTGCCAGTAGTACTGGACAGGCTCCTAATGAAAAACTGTTTTTT. The V and J genes are TRBV19 and TRBJ1-4; 7 nucleotides agree with TRBD1. V trimming: 4 bases; J trimming: 3 bases; junction bases outside the gene matches: 5. The V gene's germline CDR1 is LNHDA and CDR2 SQIVND (reference sequence). The CDR3 has 15 residues. Full variable domain (outside the CDR3, taken from reference TRBV19 and TRBJ1-4): DGGITQSPKYLFRKEGQNVTLSCEQNLNHDAMYWYRQDPGQGLRLIYYSQIVNDFQKGDIAEGYSVSREKKESFPLTVTSAQKNPTAFYLCASSTGQAPNEKLFFGSGTQLSVL.

This chain uses TRBV6-5 with TRBJ2-2; 9 nucleotides line up with TRBD1. CDR3 length: 15 amino acids. Germline CDR1 and CDR2: MNHEY and SVGAGI. V lost 6 bases to trimming and J lost 7 bases; unmatched junction nucleotides: 9. CDR3: CASRVQGAQVGELFF. CDR3 DNA: TGTGCCAGCAGAGTACAGGGGGCGCAGGTCGGGGAGCTGTTTTTT.

The genes are TRBV5-8 and TRBJ2-7, with 13 bases lining up with TRBD2. The V and J ends lost 4 bases and 7 bases, in that order; junction bases with no gene match: 14. CDR3 length equals 17 residues. The germline V gene has CDR1 SGHTS and CDR2 YDEGEE. CDR3 sequence reads: CASSQAQGTSGEREQYF. CDR3 bases: TGTGCCAGCAGCCAAGCCCAAGGGACTAGCGGGGAGAGGGAGCAGTACTTC.

By share, this clone counts as medium-sized. This rearrangement joins TRBV7-2 to TRBJ2-2; D possibly matches TRBD1 or TRBD2 (5 bases each). The CDR3 has 15 amino acids. V was shortened by 5 bases and J by 7 bases, with 17 bases between the two germline ends. Germline lookup yields CDR1 SGHTA and CDR2 FQGNSA. Here the CDR3 DNA reads TGTGCCAGCAGCCCCGGGACGGGAACGGGCGGGGAGCTGTTTTTT. It is translated as CASSPGTGTGGELFF. Using reference TRBV7-2 and TRBJ2-2 for the parts outside the CDR3, the full variable domain is GAGVSQSPSNKVTEKGKDVELRCDPISGHTALYWYRQSLGQGLEFLIYFQGNSAPDKSGLPSDRFSAERTGGSVSTLTIQRTQQEDSAVYLCASSPGTGTGGELFFGEGSRLTVL.

The chain links TRBV28 to TRBJ1-1; 10 bases agree with TRBD1. This CDR3 contains 15 residues. J was trimmed by 4 bases and V by 7 bases; bases with no gene match: 9. The germline gives CDR1 MDHEN, CDR2 SYDVKM. As DNA, the CDR3 is TGTGCCAGCATACCCTCGACAGGGGGCATCACTGAAGCTTTCTTT. This translates into CASIPSTGGITEAFF.

This clone appeared a single time. V gene TRBV5-8 combines with J gene TRBJ2-4, with D perhaps TRBD1 (5 bases). The CDR3 contains 14 residues. In germline, CDR1 is SGHTS, CDR2 YDEGEE. Trimming stripped 0 bases from V and 8 bases from J, with 12 bases between. CDR3 bases: TGTGCCAGCAGCTTGGACTTGGGGCTATACATTCAGTACTTC. It translates to CASSLDLGLYIQYF.

This chain uses TRBV5-1 with TRBJ1-2, with unresolved D. The CDR3 loop spans 15 amino acids. Germline assignment: CDR1 SGHRS and CDR2 YFSETQ. Between the trimmed V and J ends, which lost 4 bases and 0 bases, there was a span of 13 bases. DNA of the CDR3: TGCGCCAGCAGCGCGGGGTCCGCCGCTAACTATGGCTACACCTTC. Translating it yields CASSAGSAANYGYTF.

This clone was seen a handful of times. The gene calls are TRBV18 and TRBJ1-5; tentative D call: TRBD1 (6 bases). With 6 bases removed from V and 1 base from J, the gap between germline ends came to 16 bases. Germline V gives CDR1 KGHSH, CDR2 LQKENI. This CDR3 region has 16 residues. DNA for the CDR3: TGTGCCAGCTCCCCTGCGGCGGGGGCGAGCAATCAGCCCCAGCATTTT. Amino acid sequence: CASSPAAGASNQPQHF.

The chain joins TRBV7-8 to TRBJ2-7, with a possible D match to TRBD1 (5 bases). The germline CDR1 and CDR2 sequences are SGHVS and FQNEAQ. The length of the CDR3 is 13 residues. V gave up 1 base and J gave up 6 bases, with 10 bases separating them. CDR3 loop: CASSLDRGAEQYF. CDR3 in DNA: TGTGCCAGCAGCTTAGATCGTGGGGCCGAGCAGTACTTC.

The rearrangement joins TRBV4-3 to TRBJ1-5, with TRBD1 as a possible D gene (6 bases). The CDR3 runs to 17 residues. Trimming left V 0 bases short and J 1 base short, with 13 bases between. CDR1 and CDR2 (germline): LGHNA, YSLEER. The CDR3 loop reads CASSQELSGASNQPQHF. CDR3 bases: TGCGCCAGCAGCCAAGAGTTATCGGGGGCGAGCAATCAGCCCCAGCATTTT.

The chain uses TRBV5-8 and TRBJ2-2; D unclear. This CDR3 is 16 amino acids long. Germline V gene sequence: CDR1 SGHTS, CDR2 YDEGEE. Trimming stripped 4 bases from V and 0 bases from J, with 13 bases between. CDR3 in amino acids: CASSPWTAANTGELFF. The CDR3 DNA reads as TGTGCCAGCAGCCCCTGGACCGCAGCGAACACCGGGGAGCTGTTTTTT.

The chain couples TRBV7-2 to TRBJ2-5; D is tentatively TRBD1 or TRBD2 (5 bases each). V lost 5 bases and J 5 bases, leaving 18 bases between the germline ends. The CDR3 totals 15 residues. The germline gives CDR1 SGHTA, CDR2 FQGNSA. The CDR3 loop reads CASSRLGVGGETQYF. The CDR3 DNA follows: TGTGCCAGCAGCCGCTTGGGGGTCGGTGGTGAGACCCAGTACTTC.

The rearrangement links TRBV4-2 to TRBJ1-1; weak D call: TRBD1 (6 bases). Per the germline V gene, CDR1 is LGHNA and CDR2 is YNFKEQ. V was shortened by 0 bases and J by 4 bases, with 12 bases between the two germline ends. The CDR3 runs 15 residues. The CDR3 bases are TGTGCCAGCAGCCAAGATAGGGGGGTTGGCACTGAAGCTTTCTTT. This translates into CASSQDRGVGTEAFF.